This section outlines one T cell receptor (beta chain) sequence together with its context. Its specificity is unknown. These data originate in a study of T cell responses to AZD1222 COVID-19 vaccine. Germline V gene sequence: CDR1 SGHNT, CDR2 YYREEE (reference sequence). The CDR3 extends over 15 amino acids. Trimming pared 4 bases from V and 4 bases from J, leaving 17 bases between. Study-wide results and caveats: Spike-wide coverage was observed for vaccine-associated CD4 TCRs, with dominant responses at 160-218 and 743-854. All repertoire sampling was performed exclusively after the peak T cell response.

Method: immunoSEQ multiplex PCR; TCRdb's copy keeps in-frame clones and lacks some. This table holds about 45,000 clones, around 90% found once. This chain uses TRBV5-4 with TRBJ1-1, with a possible D match to TRBD1 (6 bases). This clonotype was obtained from an adult who received the AZD1222 COVID-19 vaccine. The material sequenced was peripheral blood, taken 28 days after the second AZD1222 dose. The CDR3 spells CASSLRRGVGTEAFF. The CDR3 coding sequence is TGTGCCAGCAGCCTACGAAGGGGGGTTGGCACTGAAGCTTTCTTT. Variable domain in full (rest from reference TRBV5-4 and TRBJ1-1): ETGVTQSPTHLIKTRGQQVTLRCSSQSGHNTVSWYQQALGQGPQFIFQYYREEENGRGNFPPRFSGLQFPNYSSELNVNALELDDSALYLCASSLRRGVGTEAFFGQGTRLTVV.